The source of this T cell receptor beta chain is a study of OX40 agonist ivuxolimab in advanced cancers. The count of this clone is one. Its target is not known. Study findings and constraints: Mean expanded clone counts were higher in CD8+ than CD4+ T cells.

Method: immunoSEQ multiplex PCR; TCRdb's copy keeps in-frame clones and lacks some. The sample carries about 100,000 clones, 89% recorded once. Trimming shortened V by 7 bases and J by 4 bases, and 20 bases separated the two germline ends. The CDR3 extends over 16 amino acids. CDR1 is LNHDA, CDR2 SQIVND, per germline (reference sequence). This chain uses TRBV19 with TRBJ1-5; possibly TRBD1 for D (6 bases). The clonotype comes from an adult with an advanced solid tumor such as melanoma, head and neck, liver or kidney cancer. Sample: CD4+ or CD8+ T cells sorted from blood, taken in a trial of the OX40 agonist ivuxolimab. Here the CDR3 DNA reads TGTGCCAGTACCAATTATCAGGGGCAAGGAAATCAGCCCCAGCATTTT. Translating it yields CASTNYQGQGNQPQHF.